These 29 T cell receptor beta chains were sequenced from one sample in a study of T cell responses to AZD1222 COVID-19 vaccine. Data came from immunoSEQ multiplex PCR; TCRdb stores just in-frame clones and leaves some out. This sample carries 80,000 to 90,000 clones, approximately 89% of them seen once, and the ten largest clones take 2% to 2.5%. Sequencing used peripheral blood, obtained on day 0 of AZD1222 vaccination. The receptors stem from an adult in good health.

This clone came up a few times. This sequence joins TRBV15 and TRBJ1-1; tentatively, D is TRBD1 (5 bases). Trimming removed 1 base from V and 0 bases from J, with 6 bases in between. This CDR3 comprises 14 residues. Per germline, CDR1 LNHNV and CDR2 YYDKDF (reference sequence). The CDR3 sequence is CATSRGGMNTEAFF. In DNA, the CDR3 is TGTGCCACCAGCAGAGGGGGGATGAACACTGAAGCTTTCTTT.

This clone was observed a few times. The rearrangement links TRBV6-5 to TRBJ1-1, with TRBD1 identical over 11 bases. This CDR3 is built from 15 residues. After removal of 2 bases from V and 4 bases from J, the junction contained 3 bases not matched to a gene. CDR1 and CDR2 (germline): MNHEY, SVGAGI. The CDR3 sequence is CASSYPGQGATEAFF. CDR3 coding DNA: TGTGCCAGCAGTTACCCTGGACAGGGGGCCACTGAAGCTTTCTTT.

This chain joins TRBV6-4 and TRBJ2-2, with 8 nucleotides matching TRBD1. Germline V gene sequence: CDR1 MRHNA, CDR2 SNTAGT. CDR3 length: 16 residues. V was clipped by 7 bases and J by 6 bases; unmatched bases: 13. CDR3 loop: CASTQPRTGLPGELFF. Written as DNA, the CDR3 is TGTGCCAGCACCCAACCGAGGACAGGGCTTCCCGGGGAGCTGTTTTTT.

The genes are TRBV19 and TRBJ1-5, with 11 nucleotides matching TRBD1. J was trimmed by 7 bases and V by 5 bases; bases with no gene match: 7. Germline CDR1 and CDR2: LNHDA and SQIVND (reference sequence). The CDR3 has 15 residues. The CDR3 sequence is CASSSVGDRGQPQHF. The CDR3 DNA follows: TGTGCCAGTAGTTCCGTGGGGGACAGGGGGCAGCCCCAGCATTTT.

The chain joins TRBV7-2 to TRBJ1-1; D is undetermined. This CDR3 region has 13 residues. Germline-derived CDR1 and CDR2 are SGHTA and FQGNSA. The germline V and J ends were trimmed by 5 bases and 1 base, with 8 bases remaining between them. CDR3 amino acids: CASSRKWNTEAFF. CDR3 DNA: TGTGCCAGCAGCCGAAAGTGGAACACTGAAGCTTTCTTT.

The chain employs TRBV7-9 and TRBJ2-7, with D perhaps TRBD1 (5 bases). V lost 3 bases and J 1 base, leaving 7 bases between the germline ends. Germline CDR1 SEHNR, CDR2 FQNEAQ (reference sequence). The CDR3 length is 13 residues. The CDR3 DNA follows: TGTGCCAGCAGCTTGAGGACATCCTACGAGCAGTACTTC. Translation: CASSLRTSYEQYF.

This clone has only a few counts. This sequence joins TRBV2 and TRBJ2-3, with 13 bases matching TRBD2. The V and J ends lost 1 base and 0 bases, in that order; junction bases with no gene match: 7. Germline CDR1 SNHLY, CDR2 FYNNEI. The CDR3 extends over 19 amino acids. This CDR3 reads CASSEESGLAGPSTDTQYF. The CDR3 nucleotides read TGTGCCAGCAGTGAAGAGTCGGGACTAGCGGGGCCTAGCACAGATACGCAGTATTTT.

The chain carries TRBV6-1 and TRBJ1-5, with D unclear. Trimming stripped 2 bases from V and 6 bases from J, with 14 bases between. Germline V lookup: CDR1 MNHNS, CDR2 SASEGT. CDR3 length: 15 amino acids. This CDR3 is CASSESAPGRQPQHF. In nucleotides, the CDR3 is TGTGCCAGCAGTGAATCGGCTCCAGGACGTCAGCCCCAGCATTTT.

The rearrangement uses TRBV4-1 and TRBJ2-3; the match to TRBD2 covers 8 bases. Unmatched junction bases numbered 2, after V lost 2 bases and J lost 1 base. The CDR3 has 15 amino acids. Germline V gene data show CDR1 as MGHRA and CDR2 as YSYEKL. The DNA of the CDR3 is TGCGCCAGCAGCCAATTGGGACTAGGCACAGATACGCAGTATTTT. Translation gives CASSQLGLGTDTQYF.

V and J are TRBV6-5 and TRBJ2-3, with 13 bases identical to TRBD2. The CDR3 spans 15 residues. The germline gives CDR1 MNHEY, CDR2 SVGAGI. The junction had 4 bases not matched to a gene; V was cut back by 4 bases and J by 6 bases. Here the CDR3 reads CASSSLAGGPDTQYF. DNA for the CDR3: TGTGCCAGCAGTTCACTAGCGGGGGGGCCGGATACGCAGTATTTT.

This chain uses TRBV7-8 with TRBJ1-1; D unresolved. Trimming took off 5 bases at V and 0 bases at J, with 7 bases between the two ends. Germline V gene data show CDR1 as SGHVS and CDR2 as FQNEAQ. The CDR3 totals 13 residues. CDR3 DNA: TGTGCCAGCAGCATTATATTGAACACTGAAGCTTTCTTT. This sequence encodes CASSIILNTEAFF.

The V call is TRBV4-3, the J call TRBJ1-1; 8 positions match TRBD1. Per the germline V gene, CDR1 is LGHNA and CDR2 is YSLEER. Trimming at V came to 4 bases and at J to 5 bases, leaving 9 bases not matched to a gene. The CDR3 has 15 residues. Here the CDR3 reads CASSRSGQAGTEAFF. CDR3 DNA sequence: TGCGCCAGCAGCCGGTCGGGACAGGCGGGAACTGAAGCTTTCTTT.

This clone came up a few times. The chain employs TRBV6-2 or TRBV6-3 and TRBJ1-6, with a possible D match to TRBD1 (6 bases). Trimming removed 2 bases from V and 2 bases from J, with 7 bases in between. The CDR3 has 15 amino acids. Germline loops: CDR1 MNHEY, CDR2 SVGEGT. The DNA for the CDR3 is TGTGCCAGCAGTTACACAGGGACCTATAATTCACCCCTCCACTTT. Residues: CASSYTGTYNSPLHF.

The chain couples TRBV6-5 to TRBJ2-5; 9 bases fit TRBD1. The CDR3 is made up of 15 amino acids. Germline loops: CDR1 MNHEY, CDR2 SVGAGI. J gave up 2 bases and V 4 bases, and 5 bases lay outside the gene matches. The CDR3 nucleotides are TGTGCCAGCAGTTCCTGGACAGGGGTTCAAGAGACCCAGTACTTC. Residues: CASSSWTGVQETQYF.

This chain links TRBV5-4 with TRBJ1-3; the D gene is possibly TRBD1 (5 bases). The CDR3 covers 16 residues. V shed 2 bases and J shed 3 bases, with 15 bases lying between them. Per the germline V gene, CDR1 is SGHNT and CDR2 is YYREEE (reference sequence). For the CDR3, the DNA is TGTGCCAGCAGCTTCGCGGACTCGAGGGGTGGAAACACCATATATTTT. Protein: CASSFADSRGGNTIYF.

The count of this clone is one. The V gene is TRBV15, the J gene TRBJ2-5; 11 nucleotides match TRBD2. Germline loops: CDR1 LNHNV, CDR2 YYDKDF (reference sequence). V trimming: 0 bases; J trimming: 5 bases; junction bases outside the gene matches: 8. This CDR3 is built from 17 residues. CDR3 sequence (DNA): TGTGCCACCAGCAGAGATGGGGGTAGCGGGGGGGCGGAGACCCAGTACTTC. Translated: CATSRDGGSGGAETQYF.

The chain carries TRBV14 and TRBJ2-1; no definite D call. This CDR3 is built from 12 residues. Germline values: CDR1 SGHDN, CDR2 FVKESK. The germline V and J ends were trimmed by 5 bases and 7 bases, with 9 bases remaining between them. The CDR3 nucleotides are TGTGCCAGCAGCTCCCAGAGGAATGAGCAGTTCTTC. This sequence encodes CASSSQRNEQFF.

This rearrangement joins TRBV7-2 to TRBJ1-5; tentatively, D is TRBD1 (5 bases). Deletions cut 4 bases from V and 1 base from J, with 8 bases between. CDR3 length: 14 amino acids. The germline CDR1 and CDR2 sequences are SGHTA and FQGNSA. The CDR3 region has the DNA TGTGCCAGCAGCTCCCGGGACAGCAATCAGCCCCAGCATTTT. Translated: CASSSRDSNQPQHF.

This chain uses TRBV6-5 with TRBJ2-1, with D possibly called TRBD1 or TRBD2 (5 bases each). CDR1 MNHEY and CDR2 SVGAGI come from the germline V gene. V lost 11 bases and J 12 bases, leaving 23 bases between the germline ends. This CDR3 region has 13 residues. The CDR3 sequence is CAGNPWDGGGQFF. As DNA, the CDR3 is TGTGCCGGCAACCCTTGGGACGGCGGCGGGCAGTTCTTC.

The chain couples TRBV25-1 to TRBJ1-4, with 10 bases fitting TRBD1. CDR1 is MGHDK, CDR2 SYGVNS, per germline. This CDR3 contains 17 residues. V shed 5 bases and J 0 bases; nucleotides not matched to a gene: 6. This chain's CDR3 is CASSLGTGVATNEKLFF. The CDR3 DNA follows: TGTGCCAGCAGTTTAGGGACAGGGGTCGCAACTAATGAAAAACTGTTTTTT. Supplemented by reference TRBV25-1 and TRBJ1-4, the full variable domain reads EADIYQTPRYLVIGTGKKITLECSQTMGHDKMYWYQQDPGMELHLIHYSYGVNSTEKGDLSSESTVSRIRTEHFPLTLESARPSHTSQYLCASSLGTGVATNEKLFFGSGTQLSVL.

Comments on this clone: The sample contains more than one DNA sequence encoding this CDR3. The genes are TRBV5-1 and TRBJ1-6, with 9 bases identical to TRBD1. Trimming removed 0 bases from V and 7 bases from J; junction bases left unmatched: 2. The CDR3 spans 15 residues. Germline lookup yields CDR1 SGHRS and CDR2 YFSETQ. The CDR3, as DNA: TGCGCCAGCAGCTTGGAGGGACAGGGAAATTCACCCCTCCACTTT. Its translation: CASSLEGQGNSPLHF.

The chain has TRBV7-2 and TRBJ1-2; 9 bases map to TRBD1. J lost 8 bases, V lost 5 bases, and 12 bases had no gene match. Germline V gene sequence: CDR1 SGHTA, CDR2 FQGNSA. The CDR3 is 15 residues long. The CDR3 spells CASSVEVQGAKGYTF. The DNA of the CDR3 is TGTGCCAGCAGCGTAGAAGTACAGGGGGCAAAGGGCTACACCTTC.

The V gene is TRBV7-9, the J gene TRBJ1-2; D call uncertain. The CDR3 totals 14 residues. With 5 bases removed from V and 6 bases from J, the gap between germline ends came to 16 bases. CDR1 is SEHNR and CDR2 is FQNEAQ in the germline V gene (reference sequence). In DNA form, the CDR3 reads TGTGCCAGCAGCCCAGAGTGGGCCGGAGATGGCTACACCTTC. Translating it yields CASSPEWAGDGYTF.

The chain combines TRBV19 with TRBJ2-2; TRBD2 agrees at 10 bases. Losses at the gene ends were 1 base for V and 2 bases for J; bases not matched to a gene: 7. Germline loops: CDR1 LNHDA, CDR2 SQIVND (reference sequence). The CDR3 is made up of 18 amino acids. The CDR3 nucleotides read TGTGCCAGTAGTATAGTCTTGGCTAGCGGGAGTAACACCGGGGAGCTGTTTTTT. Translating it yields CASSIVLASGSNTGELFF.

V usage is TRBV28 and J usage is TRBJ1-1; D ambiguous. Looked up from germline, CDR1 is MDHEN and CDR2 is SYDVKM. CDR3 length equals 11 residues. V was cut by 7 bases and J by 1 base, with 4 bases left in between. The CDR3 nucleotides read TGTGCCAGCAACTCGAACACTGAAGCTTTCTTT. It translates to CASNSNTEAFF.

V and J are TRBV5-4 and TRBJ2-1; 8 nucleotides align to TRBD1. After removal of 2 bases from V and 3 bases from J, the junction contained 4 bases not matched to a gene. This CDR3 region has 15 residues. Germline V lookup: CDR1 SGHNT, CDR2 YYREEE (reference sequence). The CDR3 coding sequence is TGTGCCAGCAGCTTAACCGGGACAGGCTACAATGAGCAGTTCTTC. Amino acids: CASSLTGTGYNEQFF.

The J gene is TRBJ2-3, the V gene TRBV7-8; D remains unclear. Trimming shortened V by 5 bases and J by 5 bases, and 8 bases separated the two germline ends. The CDR3 has 12 amino acids. Germline assignment: CDR1 SGHVS and CDR2 FQNEAQ. The CDR3 loop is CASSQERDTQYF. The CDR3 DNA sequence: TGTGCCAGCAGCCAAGAACGAGATACGCAGTATTTT. The full variable domain, its missing parts supplied by reference TRBV7-8 and TRBJ2-3, is GAGVSQSPRYKVAKRGQDVALRCDPISGHVSLFWYQQALGQGPEFLTYFQNEAQLDKSGLPSDRFFAERPEGSVSTLKIQRTQQEDSAVYLCASSQERDTQYFGPGTRLTVL.

The chain couples TRBV3-1 (or the pseudogene TRBV3-2) to TRBJ1-3; no definite D call. The CDR3 contains 11 residues. V lost 6 bases, J lost 4 bases, and 4 bases lay in between. From germline, CDR1 is LGHDT and CDR2 YNNKEL (reference sequence). The DNA of the CDR3 is TGTGCCAGCAGGCTCGGAAACACCATATATTTT. This codes for CASRLGNTIYF.

V gene TRBV11-3 combines with J gene TRBJ1-6; a possible D gene is TRBD1 (6 bases). Trimming pared 1 base from V and 0 bases from J, leaving 19 bases between. The CDR3 length is 20 residues. CDR1 is SGHNT, CDR2 YENEEA, per germline. CDR3 loop: CASSLGDQQGLSSYNSPLHF. The CDR3 region has the DNA TGTGCCAGCAGCTTAGGGGACCAACAGGGATTAAGCTCCTATAATTCACCCCTCCACTTT.